The 17 T cell receptor beta chains below come from one sample, sequenced in a study of identifying expanded T cells in peripheral blood. Produced via immunoSEQ multiplex PCR; TCRdb's table is partial and in-frame only. The profile shows around 100,000 clones, about 87% of them singletons. The sequenced sample consisted of blood. Every receptor here comes from a person between 18 and 70 years old in good health.

The genes are TRBV29-1 and TRBJ2-5; D remains unclear. This CDR3 contains 13 residues. V was trimmed by 4 bases and J by 5 bases, leaving 14 bases between them. Germline V gene lookup returns CDR1 SQVTM and CDR2 ANQGSEA. The CDR3 reads CSVGVLLGETQYF. The CDR3 DNA is TGCAGCGTTGGAGTGCTGCTTGGGGAGACCCAGTACTTC.

The CDR3 is CASSITGGEYGYTF. CDR3 coding DNA: TGCGCCAGCAGCATCACAGGGGGAGAATATGGCTACACCTTC. The chain combines TRBV5-1 with TRBJ1-2; 8 positions match TRBD1. Losses at the gene ends were 4 bases for V and 5 bases for J; bases not matched to a gene: 7. Germline V CDR1 and CDR2: SGHRS, YFSETQ. This CDR3 region has 14 residues.

This chain links TRBV7-3 with TRBJ1-2; D call uncertain. V dropped 2 bases and J dropped 4 bases, with 17 bases sitting between them. Looked up from germline, CDR1 is SGHTA and CDR2 is FQGTGA. The CDR3 spans 16 residues. CDR3 DNA: TGTGCCAGCAGCTTACGAAGTGTAGCTTCGACCTATGGCTACACCTTC. This translates into CASSLRSVASTYGYTF.

The gene calls are TRBV27 and TRBJ1-4; D ambiguous. The germline V gene has CDR1 MNHEY and CDR2 SMNVEV (reference sequence). With 6 bases removed from V and 7 bases from J, the gap between germline ends came to 12 bases. This CDR3 has 13 amino acids. This CDR3 reads CASSRGLSEKLFF. CDR3 DNA sequence: TGTGCCAGCAGCCGAGGCCTTAGTGAAAAACTGTTTTTT. The full variable domain, rest sourced from reference TRBV27 and TRBJ1-4, is EAQVTQNPRYLITVTGKKLTVTCSQNMNHEYMSWYRQDPGLGLRQIYYSMNVEVTDKGDVPEGYKVSRKEKRNFPLILESPSPNQTSLYFCASSRGLSEKLFFGSGTQLSVL.

The rearrangement links TRBV5-6 to TRBJ2-7; possibly TRBD2 for D (7 bases). The CDR3 has 16 residues. The germline gives CDR1 SGHDT, CDR2 YYEEEE. V was pared by 4 bases and J by 6 bases, with 23 bases between. CDR3 nucleotides: TGTGCCAGCAGCCTCCGGGGGGCGGGAGCTTCTGGCGAGCAGTACTTC. The encoded protein is CASSLRGAGASGEQYF.

This clone was seen a few times. This chain uses TRBV7-6 with TRBJ2-3, with 9 bases aligning to TRBD1. V lost 5 bases, J lost 10 bases, and 4 bases stayed unmatched. Germline CDR1 and CDR2: SGHVS and FNYEAQ. This CDR3 is 12 amino acids long. CDR3 in amino acids: CASSRGQGPQYF. CDR3 bases: TGTGCCAGCAGCCGGGGACAGGGACCGCAGTATTTT.

The chain is built from TRBV7-3 and TRBJ2-7; 8 bases are a match to TRBD2. In germline, CDR1 is SGHTA, CDR2 FQGTGA. The CDR3 length is 17 residues. With 5 bases clipped from V and 3 bases from J, the junction kept 15 bases outside the gene matches. This CDR3 is CASSPGPGVAGNYEQYF. The CDR3 DNA follows: TGTGCCAGCAGCCCAGGTCCGGGGGTAGCGGGGAACTACGAGCAGTACTTC. The entire variable domain, with the rest obtained from reference TRBV7-3 and TRBJ2-7, is as follows: GAGVSQTPSNKVTEKGKYVELRCDPISGHTALYWYRQSLGQGPEFLIYFQGTGAADDSGLPNDRFFAVRPEGSVSTLKIQRTERGDSAVYLCASSPGPGVAGNYEQYFGPGTRLTVT.

V and J are TRBV6-5 and TRBJ1-2; 9 bases match TRBD1. Germline CDR1 reads MNHEY; CDR2 reads SVGAGI. Trimming at V came to 0 bases and at J to 5 bases, leaving 1 base not matched to a gene. The CDR3 spans 14 residues. This CDR3 is CASSYSTGGYGYTF. CDR3 bases: TGTGCCAGCAGTTACTCGACAGGGGGGTATGGCTACACCTTC.

The V call is TRBV5-1, the J call TRBJ2-7, with 13 bases lining up with TRBD2. Germline-derived CDR1 and CDR2 are SGHRS and YFSETQ. The CDR3 spans 14 residues. Trimming cost V 2 bases and J 6 bases; bases outside gene matches: 2. The CDR3 DNA is TGCGCCAGCAGCTTAAGACTAGCGGGGGGCGAGCAGTACTTC. This gives the protein CASSLRLAGGEQYF.

This clone was seen just once. J is TRBJ1-4 and V is TRBV5-4, with 9 bases lining up with TRBD1. This CDR3 region has 16 residues. The germline CDR1 and CDR2 sequences are SGHNT and YYREEE (reference sequence). The ends lost 3 bases at V and 4 bases at J; junction bases unmatched: 7. The DNA for the CDR3 is TGTGCCAGCAGCTCGGGACAGGGCAGAAGTAATGAAAAACTGTTTTTT. Amino acids: CASSSGQGRSNEKLFF.

This sequence joins TRBV19 and TRBJ1-2; TRBD1 agrees at 7 bases. The length of the CDR3 is 15 residues. Germline CDR1 LNHDA, CDR2 SQIVND (reference sequence). V lost 8 bases, J lost 7 bases, and 16 bases stayed unmatched. CDR3 bases: TGTGCCAGTCGGATACTGGGTCAGGGGGTCTCTGGCTACACCTTC. Amino acid sequence: CASRILGQGVSGYTF.

The genes are TRBV7-8 and TRBJ1-5; the D gene is possibly TRBD1 (5 bases). The CDR3 runs 15 residues. Germline V gene data show CDR1 as SGHVS and CDR2 as FQNEAQ. Trimming took 3 bases from V and 1 from J, leaving 10 bases between them. CDR3 nucleotide sequence: TGTGCCAGCAGCTTTGGGCAGGGAAGCAATCAGCCCCAGCATTTT. Translating it yields CASSFGQGSNQPQHF.

This clone has a single count. The chain links TRBV28 to TRBJ2-7; D is undetermined. The CDR3 has 11 amino acids. Germline CDR1 and CDR2: MDHEN and SYDVKM. V was clipped by 3 bases and J by 6 bases, with 6 bases between them. The CDR3 is CASSFRSEQYF. The CDR3 DNA reads as TGTGCCAGCAGTTTTAGATCCGAGCAGTACTTC.

This clone showed up just once. This chain joins TRBV18 and TRBJ2-7; 10 nucleotides agree with TRBD2. In germline, CDR1 is KGHSH, CDR2 LQKENI. V was clipped by 0 bases and J by 2 bases; unmatched bases: 1. This CDR3 contains 15 residues. CDR3 in DNA: TGTGCCAGCTCACCACCGAGCGGGAGGGCCTACGAGCAGTACTTC. As protein: CASSPPSGRAYEQYF.

In regard to this clone: A junction boundary mismatches the germline segment, possibly from a read error. V is TRBV4-1 and J is TRBJ1-4, with 10 bases identical to TRBD1. Germline V gene lookup returns CDR1 MGHRA and CDR2 YSYEKL. The CDR3 loop spans 16 amino acids. CDR3 sequence reads: CASSQGPGQGNERLFF. The CDR3 DNA is TGCGCCAGCAGCCAGGGTCCGGGACAGGGGAATGAAAGACTGTTTTTT.

The V gene is TRBV5-1, the J gene TRBJ1-2; TRBD1 matches 7 bases. Germline loops: CDR1 SGHRS, CDR2 YFSETQ. J was trimmed by 6 bases and V by 1 base; bases with no gene match: 3. The CDR3 length is 13 residues. The CDR3 DNA reads as TGCGCCAGCAGCTTGTACAGGGGCCATGGCTACACCTTC. Protein product: CASSLYRGHGYTF.

V is TRBV19 and J is TRBJ1-2; the D gene is possibly TRBD1 (5 bases). Germline CDR1 reads LNHDA; CDR2 reads SQIVND (reference sequence). V lost 7 bases and J 0 bases, leaving 12 bases between the germline ends. The CDR3 is made up of 14 amino acids. CDR3 protein: CASTKTETNYGYTF. CDR3 DNA: TGTGCCAGTACTAAGACAGAAACTAACTATGGCTACACCTTC.